This TCR beta chain was retrieved from a study of blood T cell repertoires in COVID-19. Using immunoSEQ multiplex PCR, the repertoire was profiled, and TCRdb retains in-frame clones only, with some absent. Among about 74,000 clones listed, roughly nine tenths were seen once. Germline V gene data show CDR1 as SGHTA and CDR2 as FQGTGA. The CDR3 has 13 amino acids. Trimming shortened V by 2 bases and J by 6 bases, and 10 bases separated the two germline ends. Input material: peripheral blood. The chain recombines TRBV7-3 with TRBJ1-2, with D perhaps matching TRBD1 (6 bases). The sequence came from a man aged 50-59 years with acute or convalescent COVID-19. CDR3: CASSLQGLDGYTF. For the CDR3, the DNA is TGTGCCAGCAGCTTACAGGGGTTAGATGGCTACACCTTC.